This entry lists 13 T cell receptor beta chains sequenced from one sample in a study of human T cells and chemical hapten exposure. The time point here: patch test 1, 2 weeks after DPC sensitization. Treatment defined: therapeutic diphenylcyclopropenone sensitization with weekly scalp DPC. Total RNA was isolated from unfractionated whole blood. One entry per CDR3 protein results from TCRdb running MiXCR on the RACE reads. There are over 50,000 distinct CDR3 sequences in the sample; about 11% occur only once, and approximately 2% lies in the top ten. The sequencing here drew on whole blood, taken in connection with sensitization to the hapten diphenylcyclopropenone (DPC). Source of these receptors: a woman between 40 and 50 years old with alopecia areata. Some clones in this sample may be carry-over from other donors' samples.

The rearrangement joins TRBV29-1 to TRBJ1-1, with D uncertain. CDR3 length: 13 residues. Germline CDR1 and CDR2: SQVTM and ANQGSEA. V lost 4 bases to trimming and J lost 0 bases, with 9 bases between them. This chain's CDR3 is CSVVGRLNTEAFF. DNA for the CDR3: TGCAGCGTTGTGGGCAGATTGAACACTGAAGCTTTCTTT.

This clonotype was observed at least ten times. The CDR3 here is CASSLQDRGYVPQHF. For the CDR3, the DNA is TGTGCCAGTAGTCTACAAGACAGGGGGTATGTGCCCCAGCATTTT. The V call is TRBV19, the J call TRBJ1-5, with TRBD1 identical over 9 bases. Germline V gene lookup returns CDR1 LNHDA and CDR2 SQIVND (reference sequence). J gave up 9 bases and V 5 bases, and 11 bases lay outside the gene matches. The CDR3 consists of 15 residues.

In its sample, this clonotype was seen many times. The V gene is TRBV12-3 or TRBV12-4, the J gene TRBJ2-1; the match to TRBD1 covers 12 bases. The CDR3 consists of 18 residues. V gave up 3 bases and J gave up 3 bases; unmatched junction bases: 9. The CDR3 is CASSLGTGGTAGYNEQFF. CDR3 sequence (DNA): TGTGCCAGCAGTTTGGGGACAGGGGGCACCGCTGGCTACAATGAGCAGTTCTTC.

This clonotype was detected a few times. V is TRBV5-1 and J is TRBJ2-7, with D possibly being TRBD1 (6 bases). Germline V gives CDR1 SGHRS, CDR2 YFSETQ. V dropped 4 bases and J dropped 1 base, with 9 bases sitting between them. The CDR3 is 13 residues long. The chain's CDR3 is CASSRGQSYEQYF. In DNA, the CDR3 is TGCGCCAGCAGCCGAGGACAGTCCTACGAGCAGTACTTC.

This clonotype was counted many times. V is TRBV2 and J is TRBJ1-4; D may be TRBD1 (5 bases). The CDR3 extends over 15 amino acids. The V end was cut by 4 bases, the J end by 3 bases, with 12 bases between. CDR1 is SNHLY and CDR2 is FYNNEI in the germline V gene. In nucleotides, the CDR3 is TGTGCCAGCAGTGCCAACGCAGGGTCTAATGAAAAACTGTTTTTT. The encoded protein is CASSANAGSNEKLFF.

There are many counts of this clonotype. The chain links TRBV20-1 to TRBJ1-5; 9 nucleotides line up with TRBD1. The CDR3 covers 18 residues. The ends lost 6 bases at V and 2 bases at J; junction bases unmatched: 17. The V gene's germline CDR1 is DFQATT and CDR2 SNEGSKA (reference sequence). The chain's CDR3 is CSAVGTGRSPPGNQPQHF. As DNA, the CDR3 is TGCAGTGCGGTCGGGACAGGGAGGTCTCCCCCGGGCAATCAGCCCCAGCATTTT.

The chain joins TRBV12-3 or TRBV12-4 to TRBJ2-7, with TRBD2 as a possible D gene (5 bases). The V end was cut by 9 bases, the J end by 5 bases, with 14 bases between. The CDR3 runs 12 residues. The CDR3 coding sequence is TGTGCCAGTTCCGAGGGAGTCAACGAGCAGTACTTC. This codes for CASSEGVNEQYF.

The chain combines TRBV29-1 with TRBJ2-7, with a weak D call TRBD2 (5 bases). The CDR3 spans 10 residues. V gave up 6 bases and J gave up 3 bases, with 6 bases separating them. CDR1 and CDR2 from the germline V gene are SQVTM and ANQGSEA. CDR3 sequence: CSVRDYEQYF. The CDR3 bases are TGCAGCGTCCGGGACTACGAGCAGTACTTC.

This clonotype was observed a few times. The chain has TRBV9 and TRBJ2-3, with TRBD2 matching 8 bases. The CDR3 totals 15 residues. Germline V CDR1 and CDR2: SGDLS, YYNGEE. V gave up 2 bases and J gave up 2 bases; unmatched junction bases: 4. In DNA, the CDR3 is TGTGCCAGCAGCGTCCTAGCGGGTGCCACAGATACGCAGTATTTT. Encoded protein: CASSVLAGATDTQYF.

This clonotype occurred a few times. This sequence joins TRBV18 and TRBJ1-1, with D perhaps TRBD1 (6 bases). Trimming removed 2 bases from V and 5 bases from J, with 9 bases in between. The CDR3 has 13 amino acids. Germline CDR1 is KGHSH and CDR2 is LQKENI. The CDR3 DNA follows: TGTGCCAGCTCACCAAACAGGGAGACTGAAGCTTTCTTT. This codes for CASSPNRETEAFF.

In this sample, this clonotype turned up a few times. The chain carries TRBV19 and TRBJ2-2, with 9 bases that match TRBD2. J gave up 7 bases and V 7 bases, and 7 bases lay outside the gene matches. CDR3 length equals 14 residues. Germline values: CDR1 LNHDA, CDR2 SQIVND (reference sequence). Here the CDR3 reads CASIPSGMHGELFF. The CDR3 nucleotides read TGTGCCAGTATTCCTAGCGGGATGCACGGGGAGCTGTTTTTT.

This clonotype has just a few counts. CDR3 amino acids: CASSSSGGPYEQYF. The CDR3, as DNA: TGTGCCAGCAGCTCATCGGGAGGTCCCTACGAGCAGTACTTC. J is TRBJ2-7 and V is TRBV7-2; TRBD2 matches 7 bases. Germline values: CDR1 SGHTA, CDR2 FQGNSA. J gave up 2 bases and V 4 bases, and 5 bases lay outside the gene matches. The CDR3 is 14 amino acids.

Here the CDR3 reads CASSTRRETFNEQFF. CDR3 sequence (DNA): TGTGCCAGCAGTACTCGGCGGGAGACTTTCAATGAGCAGTTCTTC. This rearrangement joins TRBV28 to TRBJ2-1, with 7 bases aligning to TRBD2. CDR3 size: 15 residues. Unmatched junction bases numbered 10, after V lost 5 bases and J lost 6 bases. Germline values: CDR1 MDHEN, CDR2 SYDVKM. Filled out from reference TRBV28 and TRBJ2-1, the complete variable domain reads DVKVTQSSRYLVKRTGEKVFLECVQDMDHENMFWYRQDPGLGLRLIYFSYDVKMKEKGDIPEGYSVSREKKERFSLILESASTNQTSMYLCASSTRRETFNEQFFGPGTRLTVL.